Each of the 21 T cell receptor beta chains below was sequenced from the same sample in a study of T cell repertoires in cytomegalovirus infection. Antigens for these TCRs are unknown. TCRdb fed the reads into MiXCR, producing one record per CDR3 protein. The sample includes 380,000 or so distinct CDR3 sequences, about 35% seen only once; the top ten take about 13%. The specimen comprised cultured PBMCs, sampled from culture after CMV antigen stimulation. The source of these receptors is a human donor in good health (CMV status not recorded). Some clones in this sample may be carry-over from other donors' samples.

The rearrangement uses TRBV7-4 and TRBJ1-5, with D tentatively TRBD1 (5 bases). The germline V gene has CDR1 SGHVT and CDR2 SQSDAQ. Between the trimmed V and J ends, which lost 6 bases and 7 bases, there was a span of 16 bases. The CDR3 extends over 14 amino acids. The CDR3 nucleotides are TGTGCCAGCAGAGTAGAGGGGCCCCGCCAGCCCCAGCATTTT. This sequence encodes CASRVEGPRQPQHF.

The rearrangement uses TRBV7-2 and TRBJ1-1, with TRBD1 matching 10 bases. V gave up 5 bases and J gave up 4 bases; unmatched junction bases: 7. The CDR3 contains 15 residues. The germline CDR1 and CDR2 sequences are SGHTA and FQGNSA. The CDR3 loop is CASSPRQGAGTEAFF. In DNA, the CDR3 is TGTGCCAGCAGCCCGCGACAGGGGGCCGGCACTGAAGCTTTCTTT.

This clonotype has a handful of counts. The chain uses TRBV5-1 and TRBJ2-1; 8 nucleotides align to TRBD1. CDR3 size: 16 residues. V trimming: 3 bases; J trimming: 1 base; junction bases outside the gene matches: 6. Germline V gene lookup returns CDR1 SGHRS and CDR2 YFSETQ. The CDR3 DNA reads TGCGCCAGCAGCTCCGGACAGGGTGGTTCCTACAATGAGCAGTTCTTC. Translation gives CASSSGQGGSYNEQFF.

The chain links TRBV7-9 to TRBJ1-1; D gene ambiguous. This CDR3 comprises 14 residues. Germline loops: CDR1 SEHNR, CDR2 FQNEAQ (reference sequence). The V end lost 5 bases, the J end lost 1 base, and 11 bases lay between the germline ends. In nucleotides, the CDR3 is TGTGCCAGCAGCCCCATGGGGTCGAACACTGAAGCTTTCTTT. Amino acids: CASSPMGSNTEAFF.

The chain has TRBV19 and TRBJ1-2; TRBD1 aligns across 9 bases. This CDR3 has 16 amino acids. Losses at the gene ends were 5 bases for V and 2 bases for J; bases not matched to a gene: 9. Germline V lookup: CDR1 LNHDA, CDR2 SQIVND (reference sequence). The CDR3 reads CASSYLNDRGNYGYTF. CDR3 nucleotide sequence: TGTGCCAGTAGTTACCTAAATGACAGGGGGAACTATGGCTACACCTTC. Full variable domain (rest looked up from reference TRBV19 and TRBJ1-2): DGGITQSPKYLFRKEGQNVTLSCEQNLNHDAMYWYRQDPGQGLRLIYYSQIVNDFQKGDIAEGYSVSREKKESFPLTVTSAQKNPTAFYLCASSYLNDRGNYGYTFGSGTRLTVV.

DNA for the CDR3: TGTGCCAGCAGTGGTGGGGGGGGGGACACTGAAGCTTTCTTT. This codes for CASSGGGGDTEAFF. The chain links TRBV6-1 to TRBJ1-1; a possible D gene is TRBD1 (5 bases). Germline loops: CDR1 MNHNS, CDR2 SASEGT. The V and J ends lost 4 bases and 3 bases respectively, with 12 bases between them. The CDR3 length is 14 residues.

A few counts support this clonotype. The DNA for the CDR3 is TGTGCCAGCAGCTTCGGCGGGAGGGCCTACAATGAGCAGTTCTTC. Its translation: CASSFGGRAYNEQFF. The V call is TRBV7-9, the J call TRBJ2-1; TRBD2 aligns across 9 bases. CDR3 length equals 15 residues. J lost 2 bases, V lost 3 bases, and 2 bases had no gene match. Germline CDR1 is SEHNR and CDR2 is FQNEAQ (reference sequence).

The chain links TRBV29-1 to TRBJ1-2; D call uncertain. Trimming took 0 bases from V and 6 from J, leaving 11 bases between them. Germline CDR1 SQVTM, CDR2 ANQGSEA. CDR3 length: 13 amino acids. The CDR3 loop reads CSVEESGGHGYTF. Written as DNA, the CDR3 is TGCAGCGTTGAAGAATCCGGAGGGCATGGCTACACCTTC.

This chain uses TRBV7-8 with TRBJ2-7; TRBD2 matches at 7 bases. Germline CDR1 is SGHVS and CDR2 is FQNEAQ. Trimming cost V 4 bases and J 3 bases; bases outside gene matches: 6. The CDR3 runs 14 residues. CDR3: CASSYSGTIYEQYF. CDR3 in DNA: TGTGCCAGCAGCTACTCCGGGACTATCTACGAGCAGTACTTC.

The chain is built from TRBV27 and TRBJ1-5, with a tentative D call TRBD1 (5 bases). V gave up 9 bases and J gave up 5 bases, with 23 bases separating them. CDR1 and CDR2 from the germline V gene are MNHEY and SMNVEV (reference sequence). The CDR3 loop spans 16 amino acids. DNA for the CDR3: TGTGCCAGTAAGCCGCAAGGGGATCGGGACTATCAGCCCCAGCATTTT. Translating it yields CASKPQGDRDYQPQHF.

The J gene is TRBJ2-3, the V gene TRBV12-3 or TRBV12-4, with D tentatively TRBD2 (7 bases). This CDR3 is built from 14 residues. Trimming pared 4 bases from V and 4 bases from J, leaving 12 bases between. Written as DNA, the CDR3 is TGTGCCAGCAGTTCCATAGGGGGGGCAGATACGCAGTATTTT. It yields the protein CASSSIGGADTQYF.

This chain uses TRBV2 with TRBJ1-1, with a tentative D call TRBD1 (6 bases). Trimming removed 4 bases at V and 5 bases at J, with 11 bases between. From germline, CDR1 is SNHLY and CDR2 FYNNEI. CDR3 length equals 13 residues. The CDR3 region has the DNA TGTGCCAGCAGTGGGAACAGGGAAACTGAAGCTTTCTTT. This encodes CASSGNRETEAFF.

The chain recombines TRBV12-3 or TRBV12-4 with TRBJ2-1; the D is unclear. The CDR3 has 13 residues. Deletions cut 7 bases from V and 7 bases from J, with 14 bases between. This CDR3 is CASTLWGKNEQFF. The CDR3, as DNA: TGTGCCAGCACCCTGTGGGGAAAAAATGAGCAGTTCTTC.

This clonotype has only one observation. This sequence joins TRBV6-6 and TRBJ2-1, with 8 bases aligning to TRBD2. J was trimmed by 4 bases and V by 8 bases; bases with no gene match: 22. Germline V gives CDR1 MNHNY, CDR2 SVGAGI (reference sequence). The CDR3 is 19 residues long. CDR3 residues: CASGRRASGSSGFYNEQFF. CDR3 bases: TGTGCCAGCGGTCGGAGGGCTAGCGGGTCCTCCGGGTTTTACAATGAGCAGTTCTTC.

The gene calls are TRBV4-1 and TRBJ2-3, with 8 nucleotides matching TRBD2. The germline V gene encodes CDR1 MGHRA and CDR2 YSYEKL. The CDR3 has 17 residues. The junction had 5 bases not matched to a gene; V was cut back by 0 bases and J by 0 bases. The CDR3 DNA is TGCGCCAGCAGCCAAGACTTGATAGCGGGGAGCACAGATACGCAGTATTTT. This translates into CASSQDLIAGSTDTQYF.

The chain carries TRBV7-9 and TRBJ2-1, with D possibly being TRBD2 (6 bases). The CDR3 has 13 amino acids. Trimming removed 2 bases from V and 15 bases from J, with 17 bases in between. Germline V gene sequence: CDR1 SEHNR, CDR2 FQNEAQ (reference sequence). This CDR3 reads CASSLPRLEVLFF. In DNA form, the CDR3 reads TGTGCCAGCAGCTTACCTAGACTAGAGGTGCTGTTCTTC.

This clonotype was seen a handful of times. This clone may be a read error of a much larger clone one base away. V usage is TRBV7-2 and J usage is TRBJ2-7; D is undetermined. Germline CDR1 is SGHTA and CDR2 is FQGNSA. The CDR3 length is 12 residues. The V gene lost 1 base and the J gene lost 3 bases, with 4 bases spanning the gap. The CDR3, as DNA: TGTGCCAGCAGCTTAGTAGTCTACGAGCAGTACTTC. Translating it yields CASSLVVYEQYF.

The chain is built from TRBV2 and TRBJ1-4, with TRBD1 as a possible D gene (6 bases). Germline V lookup: CDR1 SNHLY, CDR2 FYNNEI. The CDR3 runs 11 residues. V dropped 7 bases and J dropped 8 bases, with 8 bases sitting between them. The CDR3: CASKGGEKLFF. CDR3 sequence (DNA): TGTGCCAGCAAAGGGGGGGAAAAACTGTTTTTT. Combining the CDR3 with reference TRBV2 and TRBJ1-4 gives the whole variable domain EPEVTQTPSHQVTQMGQEVILRCVPISNHLYFYWYRQILGQKVEFLVSFYNNEISEKSEIFDDQFSVERPDGSNFTLKIRSTKLEDSAMYFCASKGGEKLFFGSGTQLSVL.

Written as DNA, the CDR3 is TGCGCCAGCAGCCAGACAGGGGGGTCCAAAAACATTCAGTACTTC. Translation: CASSQTGGSKNIQYF. V and J are TRBV4-3 and TRBJ2-4; 9 bases are a match to TRBD1. The V and J ends lost 3 bases and 2 bases, in that order; junction bases with no gene match: 2. This CDR3 is 15 amino acids long. The germline CDR1 and CDR2 sequences are LGHNA and YSLEER.

In its sample, this clonotype was seen many times. The chain employs TRBV7-2 and TRBJ2-3; the match to TRBD2 covers 10 bases. V lost 4 bases and J lost 1; bases outside the gene matches: 11. Germline CDR1 and CDR2: SGHTA and FQGNSA. This CDR3 has 18 amino acids. This CDR3 reads CASSSSRRLAGRTDTQYF. For the CDR3, the DNA is TGTGCCAGCAGCTCTAGTAGGAGACTAGCGGGCCGCACAGATACGCAGTATTTT.

The gene calls are TRBV28 and TRBJ1-6; D is possibly TRBD1 (6 bases). V lost 5 bases and J lost 4, with 9 bases in between. CDR3 size: 14 residues. The germline CDR1 and CDR2 sequences are MDHEN and SYDVKM. The CDR3 nucleotides are TGTGCCAGCAGTACCGGGACATATAATTCACCCCTCCACTTT. Protein sequence: CASSTGTYNSPLHF. The full variable domain, its missing parts supplied by reference TRBV28 and TRBJ1-6, is DVKVTQSSRYLVKRTGEKVFLECVQDMDHENMFWYRQDPGLGLRLIYFSYDVKMKEKGDIPEGYSVSREKKERFSLILESASTNQTSMYLCASSTGTYNSPLHFGNGTRLTVT.